Given below is one TCR beta chain in context. The record originates from a study of shared clonotypes between healthy human individuals. Assay used: immunoSEQ multiplex PCR; TCRdb lists only in-frame clones, some missing. The data show about 2.4 million clones, around 90% seen once. With 4 bases removed from V and 5 bases from J, the gap between germline ends came to 12 bases. The CDR3 loop spans 14 amino acids. Germline CDR1 and CDR2: SGHVS and FQNEAQ. This chain joins TRBV7-8 and TRBJ1-5; weak D call: TRBD1 (6 bases). This clonotype was sampled from a young man in good health. The sequenced material came from naive CD4+ T cells sorted from blood. Subset in this sample: CD45RA+ positively selected. The CDR3 sequence is CASSWAGEHQPQHF. DNA for the CDR3: TGTGCCAGCAGCTGGGCAGGGGAACATCAGCCCCAGCATTTT.